This section outlines one TCR beta chain sequence together with its context. The CDR3 has 16 residues. V was cut by 1 base and J by 5 bases, with 16 bases left in between. The germline V gene encodes CDR1 LGHNA and CDR2 YNFKEQ. This sample stems from a study of blood T cell repertoires in COVID-19. Whole-study context: The United States, Italy and Spain provided the acute and convalescent COVID-19 samples.

It was during active infection that Seattle patients were enrolled and then longitudinally followed. Measured with immunoSEQ multiplex PCR; TCRdb has only the in-frame clones, and not every one. Among some 170,000 clones listed, 85% to 90% were seen once. The receptor was derived from a woman in her 70s with COVID-19, enrolled during active disease. The chain is built from TRBV4-2 and TRBJ2-3; D may be TRBD1 (6 bases). Sequencing was carried out using peripheral blood. This CDR3 reads CASSQGPGDGGDTQYF. CDR3 nucleotides: TGTGCCAGCAGCCAAGGGCCAGGGGACGGAGGAGATACGCAGTATTTT.